These 12 T cell receptor beta chains originate from one sample sequenced in a study of cytomegalovirus exposure and HLA in healthy donors (dated by TCRdb to the late 2010s). The library was produced with the immunoSEQ multiplex PCR assay. For the multiplex PCR, a mixture combining 60 forward primers for TCR Vbeta segments and 13 reverse primers for TCR Jbeta segments was used. Held by TCRdb, this immuneACCESS table contains in-frame sequences only and omits some clones. Under half of the omission traces to an unresolved V gene where checked; the cause of the rest is unknown. In this sample's table one finds 55,000 to 75,000 clones. Roughly 4% of the sample is in the top ten clones. Sequencing input: PBMCs. These receptor sequences come from a male donor in good health and CMV-seronegative.

V is TRBV13 and J is TRBJ2-1; TRBD2 matches at 11 bases. The length of the CDR3 is 17 residues. V shed 4 bases, J shed 5 bases, and the junction held 10 bases outside the gene matches. Germline CDR1 is PRHDT and CDR2 is FYEKMQ (reference sequence). CDR3 sequence (DNA): TGTGCCAGCAGCTCAATTTCGGGACTAGCGGATGACAATGAGCAGTTCTTC. Amino acid sequence: CASSSISGLADDNEQFF.

On this clone: The sample contains more than one DNA sequence encoding this CDR3. The V and J genes are TRBV5-1 and TRBJ2-7; 7 nucleotides align to TRBD1. With V trimmed by 2 bases and J by 0 bases, 5 bases remained unmatched. Germline-derived CDR1 and CDR2 are SGHRS and YFSETQ. The CDR3 spans 15 residues. Here the CDR3 reads CASSLGGWSSYEQYF. CDR3 DNA sequence: TGCGCCAGCAGCTTAGGGGGCTGGAGCTCCTACGAGCAGTACTTC.

Worth noting for this clone: The junction shows a germline mismatch at one end, possibly a read error. Other DNA sequences within the sample encode an identical CDR3. The chain is built from TRBV4-1 and TRBJ2-7, with 9 bases aligning to TRBD2. Germline V CDR1 and CDR2: MGHRA, YSYEKL. This CDR3 has 16 amino acids. The CDR3 is CASSQDSSGGVGEQYF. CDR3 DNA: TGTGCCAGCAGCCAAGATAGTAGCGGGGGTGTAGGCGAGCAGTACTTC.

The V gene is TRBV30, the J gene TRBJ2-5; the D gene is possibly TRBD2 (6 bases). The germline V gene has CDR1 GTSNPN and CDR2 SVGIG (reference sequence). Trimming cost V 5 bases and J 7 bases, with 20 bases left between them. CDR3 length: 14 residues. The CDR3 here is CAWGGEGRRGTQYF. CDR3 DNA: TGTGCCTGGGGGGGTGAGGGCAGGAGGGGGACCCAGTACTTC.

The chain uses TRBV7-9 and TRBJ1-1; TRBD1 aligns across 7 bases. This CDR3 has 13 amino acids. Trimming cost V 3 bases and J 7 bases; bases outside gene matches: 5. CDR1 and CDR2 from the germline V gene are SEHNR and FQNEAQ (reference sequence). The CDR3 nucleotides are TGTGCCAGCAGCTTTAGGGACAGAAATGAAGCTTTCTTT. This encodes CASSFRDRNEAFF.

The chain uses TRBV7-3 and TRBJ2-1; 12 bases agree with TRBD2. Germline CDR1 reads SGHTA; CDR2 reads FQGTGA. V lost 5 bases to trimming and J lost 5 bases; unmatched junction nucleotides: 4. CDR3 length: 15 amino acids. The CDR3 loop reads CASSRTSGNDNEQFF. The CDR3 DNA sequence: TGTGCCAGCAGCCGGACTAGCGGGAACGACAATGAGCAGTTCTTC.

This sequence joins TRBV7-3 and TRBJ1-5, with TRBD1 matching 7 bases. J gave up 1 base and V 2 bases, and 5 bases lay outside the gene matches. The germline V gene encodes CDR1 SGHTA and CDR2 FQGTGA. CDR3 length: 16 amino acids. CDR3 DNA sequence: TGTGCCAGCAGCTTACCCGAGGGACAGAGCAATCAGCCCCAGCATTTT. Residues: CASSLPEGQSNQPQHF.

The V gene is TRBV5-1, the J gene TRBJ2-7; 14 nucleotides line up with TRBD2. The CDR3 contains 16 residues. The germline V gene has CDR1 SGHRS and CDR2 YFSETQ. With 4 bases clipped from V and 5 bases from J, the junction kept 8 bases outside the gene matches. Written as DNA, the CDR3 is TGCGCCAGCAGCGGTTTGACTAGCGGGAGGGCCAACGAGCAGTACTTC. It is translated as CASSGLTSGRANEQYF.

The CDR3 protein is CASSKRTSGGLYNEQFF. The CDR3 DNA reads as TGCGCCAGCAGCAAAAGGACTAGCGGGGGCCTCTACAATGAGCAGTTCTTC. V gene TRBV5-1 combines with J gene TRBJ2-1; 13 bases are shared with TRBD2. Germline V gives CDR1 SGHRS, CDR2 YFSETQ. This CDR3 has 17 residues. V dropped 4 bases and J dropped 3; count of bases not matched to a gene: 7.

V and J are TRBV6-1 and TRBJ2-3, with D uncertain. V was trimmed by 8 bases and J by 4 bases, leaving 13 bases between them. CDR1 is MNHNS and CDR2 is SASEGT in the germline V gene. The CDR3 spans 13 residues. CDR3 region: CASQEALADTQYF. Written as DNA, the CDR3 is TGTGCCAGCCAAGAGGCACTCGCAGATACGCAGTATTTT.

This rearrangement joins TRBV6-6 to TRBJ2-3; D is possibly TRBD2 (5 bases). The germline CDR1 and CDR2 sequences are MNHNY and SVGAGI (reference sequence). CDR3 length equals 15 residues. Between the trimmed V and J ends, which lost 6 bases and 0 bases, there was a span of 13 bases. The CDR3 sequence is CASSLPGISTDTQYF. CDR3 coding DNA: TGTGCCAGCAGCCTACCGGGGATTAGCACAGATACGCAGTATTTT.

The chain recombines TRBV7-9 with TRBJ2-7; the D gene is possibly TRBD1 (6 bases). Trimming left V 5 bases short and J 4 bases short, with 21 bases between. CDR1 and CDR2 (germline): SEHNR, FQNEAQ (reference sequence). The CDR3 totals 16 residues. CDR3 DNA sequence: TGTGCCAGCAGCACCACGATCGACAGGCTAACGTACGAGCAGTACTTC. Residues: CASSTTIDRLTYEQYF.